This is a list of T cell receptor beta chains from one sample in a study of regulatory T cells in long-lasting Graves disease. Each CDR3 protein gets one entry after TCRdb re-called the multiplex PCR reads with MiXCR. The table records approximately 690,000 distinct CDR3 sequences, around 30% of them present only once. The sequencing here drew on peripheral blood mononuclear cells (PBMCs), taken when the disease was refractory, from a patient treated with antithyroid drugs. The receptors shown here come from a female donor with Graves disease. Both conserved end residues are part of each CDR3. Size values are once, few and many counts, or a class for expanded clones, and some rows have none.

v_gene	j_gene	abundance	len	CDR3aa
TRBV28	TRBJ2-2	-	14	CASRLGPFTGELFF
TRBV12-3/TRBV12-4	TRBJ1-3	-	19	CASSSLGQGFPHSGNTIYF
TRBV20-1	TRBJ2-7	-	13	CSATGTSGYEQYF
TRBV7-9	TRBJ1-1	-	14	CASSLATDHGKAFF
TRBV6-2/TRBV6-3	TRBJ1-1	few	15	CASSYTSTQGAEAFF
TRBV19	TRBJ2-2	-	19	CASSTLAGGLGGSSGELFF
TRBV6-1	TRBJ2-7	few	14	CASIGRARYSEQYF
TRBV29-1	TRBJ2-7	many	14	CSVEGTGVPREQYF
TRBV6-2/TRBV6-3	TRBJ2-5	-	13	CASSELGGKTQYF
TRBV28	TRBJ1-6	few	15	CASSRDSNSVSPLHF
TRBV5-6	TRBJ1-6	-	16	CASSLRLSSYNSPLHF
TRBV9	TRBJ2-6	few	19	CASSVGVGQGVTGANVLTF
TRBV20-1	TRBJ2-7	many	13	CSAVLQGSYEQYF
TRBV2	TRBJ2-5	-	11	CASIGWVTQYF
TRBV7-9	TRBJ1-2	-	13	CASSLPGSDGYTF